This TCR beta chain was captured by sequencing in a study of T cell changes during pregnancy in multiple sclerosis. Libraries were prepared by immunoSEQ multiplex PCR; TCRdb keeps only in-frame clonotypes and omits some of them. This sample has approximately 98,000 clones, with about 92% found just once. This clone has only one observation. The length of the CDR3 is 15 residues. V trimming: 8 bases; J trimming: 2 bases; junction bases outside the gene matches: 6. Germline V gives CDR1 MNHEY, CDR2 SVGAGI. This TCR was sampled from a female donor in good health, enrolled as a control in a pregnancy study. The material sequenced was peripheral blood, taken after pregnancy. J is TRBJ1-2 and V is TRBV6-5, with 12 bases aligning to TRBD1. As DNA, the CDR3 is TGTGCCAGCCGGGGACAGGGGGCATCGAACTATGGCTACACCTTC. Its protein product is CASRGQGASNYGYTF.